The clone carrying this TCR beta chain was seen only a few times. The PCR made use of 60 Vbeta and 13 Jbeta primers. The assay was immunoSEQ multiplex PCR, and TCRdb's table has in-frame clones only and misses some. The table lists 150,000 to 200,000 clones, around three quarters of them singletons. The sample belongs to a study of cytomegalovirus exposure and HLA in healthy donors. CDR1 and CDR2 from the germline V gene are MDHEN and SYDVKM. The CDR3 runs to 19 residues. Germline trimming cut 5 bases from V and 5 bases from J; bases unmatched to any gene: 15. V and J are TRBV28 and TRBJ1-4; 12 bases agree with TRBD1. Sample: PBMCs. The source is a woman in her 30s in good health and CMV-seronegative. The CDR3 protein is CASSLHYGTGGMGNEKLFF. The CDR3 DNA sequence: TGTGCCAGCAGTCTCCATTACGGGACAGGGGGCATGGGAAATGAAAAACTGTTTTTT.